This is a list of T cell receptor beta chains from one sample in a study of blood T cell repertoires in COVID-19. Some clones are missing from TCRdb's copy, which holds only in-frame ones; the method was immunoSEQ multiplex PCR. The sample gives about 83,000 clones, roughly 85% of which show up once; about 5.2% is in the top ten. The source material was peripheral blood. These TCRs come from a man in his 60s with acute or convalescent COVID-19. Both conserved end residues are part of each CDR3. A D gene is named only where the DNA matches it firmly. Clone size is shown for a subset of rows, as once, few, many or a class of expanded clone.

>.|TRBJ2-2|TRBV5-5|.|15
CASSLHPGDTGELFF
TGTGCCAGCAGCTTGCATCCGGGGGACACCGGGGAGCTGTTTTTT
>TRBD1|TRBJ2-1|TRBV30|.|17
CAWTIGTGGYAVDEQFF
TGTGCCTGGACCATCGGGACAGGGGGTTACGCTGTGGATGAGCAGTTCTTC
>TRBD1|TRBJ2-7|TRBV4-3|.|16
CASSQDRSGGSYEQYF
TGCGCCAGCAGCCAAGATCGCTCAGGGGGCTCCTACGAGCAGTACTTC
>.|TRBJ1-3|TRBV25-1|.|11
CASSIRGTIYF
TGTGCCAGCAGTATAAGGGGCACCATATATTTT
>TRBD1|TRBJ1-5|TRBV6-6|few|16
CASMTTGTVFNQPQHF
TGTGCCAGTATGACCACCGGGACAGTGTTCAATCAGCCCCAGCATTTT
>.|TRBJ1-5|TRBV10-2|once|13
CASSETGNQPQHF
TGCGCCAGCAGTGAAACAGGGAATCAGCCCCAGCATTTT
>.|TRBJ1-1|TRBV5-1|.|17
CASSLGRASRGNTEAFF
TGCGCCAGCAGCTTGGGGCGGGCCTCCCGTGGGAACACTGAAGCTTTCTTT
>TRBD1|TRBJ1-3|TRBV19|.|15
CASSGVGTAKTSIYF
TGTGCCAGTAGTGGTGTGGGGACAGCAAAAACTTCCATATATTTT
>TRBD1|TRBJ1-4|TRBV18|many|14
CASSTDRESEKLFF
TGTGCCAGCTCAACCGACAGGGAAAGTGAAAAACTGTTTTTT
>TRBD1|TRBJ1-3|TRBV4-3|.|16
CASSQELDRAGNTIYF
TGCGCCAGCAGCCAAGAACTAGACAGGGCTGGAAACACCATATATTTT
>.|TRBJ1-2|TRBV12-3/TRBV12-4|.|12
CASSWTMDGYTF
TGTGCCAGCAGTTGGACAATGGATGGCTACACCTTC
>TRBD1|TRBJ1-2|TRBV9|.|15
CASSVLSGTGHGYTF
TGTGCCAGCAGCGTACTCAGCGGGACAGGCCATGGCTACACCTTC
>.|TRBJ2-5|TRBV4-2|.|14
CASSQAGQGETQYF
TGTGCCAGCAGCCAAGCGGGACAAGGAGAGACCCAGTACTTC
>.|TRBJ1-2|TRBV12-3/TRBV12-4|.|13
CASSVGRPASRTF
TGTGCCAGCAGTGTTGGGAGACCTGCCTCTAGGACCTTC
>.|TRBJ1-1|TRBV2|.|13
CASSEYMVTEAFF
TGTGCCAGCAGTGAGTACATGGTGACTGAAGCTTTCTTT
>.|TRBJ2-3|TRBV12-3/TRBV12-4|.|13
CASTTTGADTQYF
TGTGCCAGCACCACTACAGGAGCAGATACGCAGTATTTT
>.|TRBJ1-6|TRBV15|.|12
CATSRAGFALHF
TGTGCCACCAGCAGAGCAGGTTTCGCCCTCCACTTT
>TRBD2|TRBJ2-1|TRBV3-1/TRBV3-2|.|14
CASSDTGGRNEQFF
TGTGCCAGCAGTGATACGGGGGGGCGAAATGAGCAGTTCTTC
>.|TRBJ1-3|TRBV29-1|.|13
CSVGGASGNTIYF
TGCAGCGTTGGCGGGGCATCTGGAAACACCATATATTTT
>TRBD2|TRBJ2-5|TRBV7-8|.|17
CASSSEPGLAVQETQYF
TGTGCCAGCAGCTCAGAGCCGGGACTAGCAGTCCAAGAGACCCAGTACTTC
>.|TRBJ1-3|TRBV28|.|16
CASSLSTGTSGNTIYF
TGTGCCAGCAGTTTATCCACAGGTACCTCTGGAAACACCATATATTTT
>TRBD1|TRBJ2-7|TRBV10-1|.|15
CASSEDGTGVREQYF
TGCGCCAGCAGTGAGGATGGGACAGGGGTACGCGAGCAGTACTTC
>.|TRBJ1-1|TRBV27|once|15
CASSTYKEARTEAFF
TGTGCCAGCAGTACCTATAAAGAGGCTCGCACTGAAGCTTTCTTT
>TRBD2|TRBJ2-5|TRBV5-1|.|16
CASSLSSGGLQETQYF
TGCGCCAGCAGCCTGTCTAGCGGGGGGCTCCAAGAGACCCAGTACTTC
>.|TRBJ2-1|TRBV11-3|once|16
CASRTWSSSSYNEQFF
TGTGCCAGCAGGACGTGGAGCTCAAGCTCCTACAATGAGCAATTCTTC
>.|TRBJ1-5|TRBV24-1|.|14
CATSDTGSNQPQHF
TGTGCCACCAGTGACACAGGGAGCAATCAGCCCCAGCATTTT
>.|TRBJ2-2|TRBV1|few|17
CTSSQDPSGGYTGELFF
TGCACCAGCAGCCAAGACCCTAGCGGGGGGTACACCGGGGAGCTGTTTTTT
>TRBD2|TRBJ2-3|TRBV10-1|.|15
CASSESGGTTDTQYF
TGCGCCAGCAGTGAAAGCGGGGGGACCACAGATACGCAGTATTTT
>TRBD1|TRBJ1-6|TRBV27|.|14
CASSQGQGNSPLHF
TGTGCCAGCAGCCAGGGACAGGGGAATTCACCCCTCCACTTT
>.|TRBJ1-1|TRBV9|.|16
CASSQFSGIMNTEAFF
TGTGCCAGCAGCCAATTCTCAGGGATCATGAACACTGAAGCTTTCTTT
>TRBD1|TRBJ2-7|TRBV6-6|.|14
CASRGTGAAYEQYF
TGTGCCAGCAGGGGGACAGGGGCTGCTTACGAGCAGTACTTC
>.|TRBJ2-1|TRBV5-1|few|15
CASSLGGGAYNEQFF
TGCGCCAGCAGCTTGGGCGGGGGCGCCTACAATGAGCAGTTCTTC
>.|TRBJ2-2|TRBV18|.|13
CASSLQDTGELFF
TGTGCCAGCTCACTACAGGACACCGGGGAGCTGTTTTTT
>TRBD2|TRBJ2-3|TRBV5-1|.|16
CASSGGTSGFTDTQYF
TGCGCCAGCAGCGGCGGGACTAGCGGGTTCACAGATACGCAGTATTTT
>.|TRBJ2-5|TRBV19|.|10
CASGVETQYF
TGTGCCAGCGGTGTGGAGACCCAGTACTTC
>TRBD1|TRBJ2-7|TRBV2|.|15
CASSAETGINYEQYF
TGTGCCAGCAGCGCCGAGACAGGGATTAACTACGAGCAGTACTTC
>.|TRBJ1-5|TRBV30|.|16
CAWSGEGVKSNQPQHF
TGTGCCTGGAGTGGGGAGGGGGTGAAAAGCAATCAGCCCCAGCATTTT
>.|TRBJ2-5|TRBV6-6|.|13
CASRRALGETQYF
TGTGCCAGCAGGCGGGCCTTAGGGGAGACCCAGTACTTC
>TRBD2|TRBJ2-1|TRBV9|.|15
CASSAEGGGYNEQFF
TGTGCCAGCAGCGCCGAGGGCGGGGGGTACAATGAGCAGTTCTTC
>.|TRBJ2-7|TRBV2|.|14
CASSSDSVRYEQYF
TGTGCCAGCAGTTCTGACAGCGTACGTTACGAGCAGTACTTC
>TRBD1|TRBJ1-2|TRBV5-1|few|16
CASSLNPGQGANGYTF
TGCGCCAGCAGCTTAAATCCGGGACAGGGGGCAAATGGCTACACCTTC
>.|TRBJ2-5|TRBV4-2|.|16
CASSQDLAYYQETQYF
TGTGCCAGCAGCCAAGATTTAGCCTACTACCAAGAGACCCAGTACTTC
>TRBD1|TRBJ1-1|TRBV9|.|13
CASSPQGDTEAFF
TGTGCCAGCAGCCCCCAGGGGGACACTGAAGCTTTCTTT
>.|TRBJ1-5|TRBV6-2/TRBV6-3|few|13
CASSSRGNQPQHF
TGTGCCAGCAGCAGCAGGGGCAATCAGCCCCAGCATTTT
>.|TRBJ1-1|TRBV5-1|.|14
CASNRGRENTEAFF
TGCGCCAGCAACCGGGGGAGGGAGAACACTGAAGCTTTCTTT
>.|TRBJ1-1|TRBV5-6|.|13
CASRFGRNTEAFF
TGTGCCAGCAGGTTTGGGAGGAACACTGAAGCTTTCTTT
>TRBD1|TRBJ1-1|TRBV6-2/TRBV6-3|.|13
CASSQGQGYEAFF
TGTGCCAGCAGCCAGGGACAGGGGTATGAAGCTTTCTTT
>TRBD1|TRBJ2-1|TRBV27|.|15
CASSSDRAVDNEQFF
TGTGCCAGCAGTTCGGACAGGGCTGTTGACAATGAGCAGTTCTTC